A selection of T cell receptor beta chains follows, all from one sample in a study of T-cell memory formation after mild COVID-19. TCRdb re-analysed the 5' RACE reads in MiXCR, keeping a single row per CDR3 protein. The sample holds about 400,000 distinct CDR3 sequences, 20% to 30% seen once. Sequencing input: PBMCs or a T cell subset sorted from them (not recorded which). Receptor source: an adult woman who had mild COVID-19 (a few samples of this study predate the infection). Cell type and time point are not known. CDR3s include the opening cysteine and the closing phenylalanine or tryptophan. The order of the fields is clone size, J gene, CDR3 length, V gene, D gene, CDR3 protein, CDR3 DNA. A D gene is named only where the DNA matches it firmly. Clone size is shown for a subset of rows, as once, few, many or a class of expanded clone.

>few|TRBJ2-7|14|TRBV5-1|TRBD1
CASSLDRGAYEQYF
TGCGCCAGCAGCTTGGACAGGGGGGCCTACGAGCAGTACTTC
>few|TRBJ2-1|15|TRBV7-2|TRBD2
CASSLGGGRANEQFF
TGTGCCAGCAGCTTAGGGGGCGGGAGGGCCAATGAGCAGTTCTTC
>few|TRBJ1-1|13|TRBV4-3|NA
CASSQAGFTEAFF
TGCGCCAGCAGCCAAGCTGGTTTCACTGAAGCTTTCTTT
>few|TRBJ2-7|14|TRBV6-5|NA
CASSLNRDAYEQYF
TGTGCCAGCAGCCTCAACAGGGACGCCTACGAGCAGTACTTC
>many|TRBJ2-5|13|TRBV27|NA
CASSLVPGETQYF
TGTGCCAGCAGTTTGGTCCCTGGGGAGACCCAGTACTTC
>few|TRBJ2-5|16|TRBV7-9|NA
CASSTGPTAGWETQYF
TGTGCCAGCAGCACGGGTCCCACGGCAGGATGGGAGACCCAGTACTTC
>few|TRBJ2-3|16|TRBV5-4|NA
CASSLAKRSLTDTQYF
TGTGCCAGCAGCTTGGCCAAGAGAAGCCTTACAGATACGCAGTATTTT
>NA|TRBJ1-1|15|TRBV7-2|NA
CASSSPGGSNTEAFF
TGTGCCAGCAGCTCCCCCGGGGGGTCGAACACTGAAGCTTTCTTT
>NA|TRBJ2-1|13|TRBV5-1|NA
CASSWDRNNEQFF
TGCGCCAGCAGCTGGGACCGGAACAATGAGCAGTTCTTC
>NA|TRBJ2-4|16|TRBV11-3|NA
CASSSGPRASKNIQYF
TGTGCCAGCAGCTCCGGCCCACGGGCATCTAAAAACATTCAGTACTTC
>few|TRBJ2-7|15|TRBV7-6|TRBD1
CASSLGQGDNYEQYF
TGTGCCAGCAGCTTAGGACAGGGGGACAACTACGAGCAGTACTTC
>few|TRBJ1-2|17|TRBV12-3/TRBV12-4|TRBD1
CASSSAHGQGPNYGYTF
TGTGCCAGCAGTTCCGCACATGGACAGGGACCTAACTATGGCTACACCTTC
>few|TRBJ2-3|15|TRBV9|TRBD1
CASSVQGASTDTQYF
TGTGCCAGCAGCGTTCAGGGGGCTAGCACAGATACGCAGTATTTT
>few|TRBJ2-7|14|TRBV6-5|TRBD2
CASSTSGGFYEQYF
TGTGCCAGCAGTACTAGCGGGGGGTTTTACGAGCAGTACTTC
>NA|TRBJ2-7|16|TRBV19|TRBD2
CASSMRLAGLRDEQYF
TGTGCCAGTAGTATGAGGCTAGCGGGGCTCCGGGACGAGCAGTACTTC
>few|TRBJ2-5|15|TRBV7-9|NA
CASSPSLDYQETQYF
TGTGCCAGCAGCCCTTCGCTAGACTACCAAGAGACCCAGTACTTC
>NA|TRBJ1-2|13|TRBV6-5|TRBD1
CASSHTGVYGYTF
TGTGCCAGCAGTCATACAGGGGTCTATGGCTACACCTTC
>NA|TRBJ2-3|16|TRBV10-2|TRBD2
CASSQDLAGVPDTQYF
TGCGCCAGCAGCCAAGACCTAGCGGGGGTGCCAGATACGCAGTATTTT
>few|TRBJ2-5|17|TRBV5-1|TRBD2
CASSRGTSGADQETQYF
TGCGCCAGCAGCCGTGGGACTAGCGGGGCCGATCAAGAGACCCAGTACTTC
>many|TRBJ2-1|16|TRBV5-1|NA
CASSLSPLAVQNEQFF
TGCGCCAGCAGCTTGAGTCCTTTAGCGGTCCAGAATGAGCAGTTCTTC
>NA|TRBJ2-7|15|TRBV18|NA
CASSPSVGTSYEQYF
TGTGCCAGCTCACCTTCAGTAGGTACCTCCTACGAGCAGTACTTC
>few|TRBJ1-2|10|TRBV29-1|NA
CSVLGYGYTF
TGCAGCGTACTAGGGTATGGCTACACCTTC
>few|TRBJ2-1|14|TRBV7-8|NA
CASSSQTGYNEQFF
TGTGCCAGCAGCTCACAGACAGGTTACAATGAGCAGTTCTTC
>NA|TRBJ2-7|15|TRBV6-6|NA
CASRGTGTANYEQYF
TGTGCCAGCAGAGGAACCGGGACGGCTAACTACGAGCAGTACTTC
>NA|TRBJ2-7|16|TRBV5-1|NA
CASSLSGAGVSYEQYF
TGCGCCAGCAGCTTGAGTGGGGCAGGAGTTTCCTACGAGCAGTACTTC
>NA|TRBJ1-2|15|TRBV5-1|TRBD1
CASSPSRGTGYGYTF
TGCGCCAGCAGCCCGTCACGGGGGACAGGGTATGGCTACACCTTC
>few|TRBJ2-7|13|TRBV20-1|TRBD1
CSAVGQVSYEQYF
TGCAGTGCTGTTGGACAGGTCTCCTACGAGCAGTACTTC
>NA|TRBJ2-3|12|TRBV20-1|NA
CSARDWPDTQYF
TGCAGTGCTAGAGATTGGCCCGATACGCAGTATTTT
>NA|TRBJ2-7|12|TRBV11-2|NA
CASSLAPREQYF
TGTGCCAGCAGCTTAGCCCCCAGGGAGCAGTACTTC
>few|TRBJ2-1|16|TRBV27|TRBD2
CASKILAGVSYNEQFF
TGTGCCAGCAAAATTCTGGCGGGGGTCTCCTACAATGAGCAGTTCTTC
>NA|TRBJ1-4|15|TRBV15|NA
CATSRDLSGNEKLFF
TGTGCCACCAGCAGAGATCTCTCAGGGAATGAAAAACTGTTTTTT
>NA|TRBJ2-3|14|TRBV24-1|TRBD2
CATAEGGRTDTQYF
TGTGCCACCGCGGAGGGAGGGCGCACAGATACGCAGTATTTT
>few|TRBJ2-1|16|TRBV11-2|TRBD1
CASSQVGQSFSLEQFF
TGTGCCAGCAGTCAGGTGGGACAGAGTTTTTCCCTAGAGCAGTTCTTC
>few|TRBJ1-1|13|TRBV5-1|TRBD1
CASKRQGEAEAFF
TGCGCCAGCAAAAGACAGGGGGAGGCTGAAGCTTTCTTT
>NA|TRBJ2-1|13|TRBV29-1|TRBD2
CSVALAGSVEQFF
TGCAGCGTTGCACTAGCGGGATCAGTTGAGCAGTTCTTC
>NA|TRBJ2-7|16|TRBV27|NA
CASSLSPGRGSYEQYF
TGTGCCAGCAGTTTATCGCCGGGGCGAGGATCCTACGAGCAGTACTTC
>few|TRBJ2-7|14|TRBV27|TRBD2
CASLEVAGYGEQYF
TGTGCCAGCCTAGAAGTAGCGGGATACGGCGAGCAGTACTTC
>NA|TRBJ2-4|19|TRBV24-1|NA
CATSDRVSLTAGAKNIQYF
TGTGCCACCAGTGATCGAGTTAGTCTGACGGCCGGAGCCAAAAACATTCAGTACTTC
>NA|TRBJ2-5|13|TRBV4-1|NA
CASSRAVKETQYF
TGCGCCAGCAGCCGGGCAGTTAAAGAGACCCAGTACTTC
>NA|TRBJ1-4|14|TRBV20-1|TRBD1
CSATLLTGLEKLFF
TGCAGTGCTACCCTATTGACAGGGTTGGAAAAACTGTTTTTT
>few|TRBJ2-5|15|TRBV7-3|TRBD2
CASSYSGGAGETQYF
TGTGCCAGCAGCTACAGCGGGGGGGCCGGGGAGACCCAGTACTTC
>few|TRBJ1-5|15|TRBV4-1|NA
CASSQAVGLSQPQHF
TGCGCCAGCAGCCAGGCTGTGGGACTGAGTCAGCCCCAGCATTTT
>few|TRBJ2-5|17|TRBV12-3/TRBV12-4|NA
CASSSPPPGRSQETQYF
TGTGCCAGCAGCTCTCCCCCCCCGGGACGCAGTCAAGAGACCCAGTACTTC
>NA|TRBJ1-2|15|TRBV18|TRBD1
CASSPGSGTVYGYTF
TGTGCCAGCTCACCAGGCTCCGGGACAGTCTATGGCTACACCTTC
>few|TRBJ2-1|12|TRBV7-8|NA
CASSFTATEQFF
TGTGCCAGCAGCTTTACAGCCACTGAGCAGTTCTTC
>NA|TRBJ2-1|15|TRBV12-3/TRBV12-4|NA
CASSLENLRYNEQFF
TGTGCCAGCAGTTTAGAGAACCTAAGATACAATGAGCAGTTCTTC
>NA|TRBJ2-1|15|TRBV6-2/TRBV6-3|TRBD2
CASSLKLAGVSEQFF
TGTGCCAGCAGTCTCAAACTAGCGGGAGTGAGTGAGCAGTTCTTC
>NA|TRBJ1-2|18|TRBV7-2|NA
CASSLMGSWAGLNYGYTF
TGTGCCAGCAGCTTAATGGGGTCGTGGGCAGGACTTAACTATGGCTACACCTTC
>few|TRBJ1-2|11|TRBV7-2|NA
CASSLWASYTF
TGTGCCAGCAGCTTGTGGGCCAGCTACACCTTC
>NA|TRBJ2-3|13|TRBV7-9|NA
CASSSKTSDTQYF
TGTGCCAGCAGCTCGAAGACATCAGATACGCAGTATTTT
>few|TRBJ2-1|18|TRBV19|TRBD2
CASSIGLAGSRVYNEQFF
TGTGCCAGTAGTATAGGACTAGCGGGGTCTAGGGTTTACAATGAGCAGTTCTTC
>NA|TRBJ1-1|16|TRBV4-1|NA
CASSPIPEGSNTEAFF
TGCGCCAGCAGCCCAATTCCGGAAGGATCGAACACTGAAGCTTTCTTT
>few|TRBJ1-6|17|TRBV6-6|NA
CASSYSQESSYNSPLHF
TGTGCCAGCAGTTACTCTCAGGAAAGCTCCTATAATTCACCCCTCCACTTT
>few|TRBJ1-1|14|TRBV30|TRBD1
CAWSSGTGRTEAFF
TGTGCCTGGAGTTCCGGGACAGGAAGGACTGAAGCTTTCTTT
>NA|TRBJ2-1|17|TRBV11-1|NA
CASSLGSGREGYNEQFF
TGTGCCAGCAGCTTAGGCTCAGGGCGAGAGGGCTACAATGAGCAGTTCTTC
>NA|TRBJ2-1|17|TRBV14|NA
CASSQESSRRPANEQFF
TGTGCCAGCAGCCAAGAGTCGTCGAGACGGCCGGCGAATGAGCAGTTCTTC
>NA|TRBJ2-3|16|TRBV12-3/TRBV12-4|NA
CASSSQGYSYTDTQYF
TGTGCCAGCAGCTCTCAGGGGTATTCGTACACAGATACGCAGTATTTT